These 23 T cell receptor beta chains originate from one sample sequenced in a study of monozygotic twins with inflammatory bowel disease. TCRdb re-called the 5' RACE reads; one entry per CDR3 protein, DNA not given. Its clone listing holds 300,000 to 400,000 distinct CDR3 sequences. Sequenced: blood. Source of these receptors: a human donor with ulcerative colitis or Crohn's disease, or a healthy co-twin of an affected twin (not recorded which).

The chain has TRBV24-1 and TRBJ2-2; the TCRdb call, TRBD1, lacks DNA for checking. The CDR3 loop spans 15 amino acids. The germline gives CDR1 KGHDR, CDR2 SFDVKD. The CDR3 is CATKGPGTGIGELFF.

The gene calls are TRBV14 and TRBJ2-1. In germline, CDR1 is SGHDN, CDR2 FVKESK. The CDR3 spans 15 residues. The CDR3 spells CASSHSTASYNEQFF.

The chain is built from TRBV11-2 and TRBJ2-1; there is no DNA to check the TCRdb D call of TRBD1. Germline values: CDR1 SGHAT, CDR2 FQNNGV. The CDR3 consists of 14 residues. CDR3 loop: CASSHRGAVNEQFF.

The rearrangement joins TRBV20-1 to TRBJ1-5. The CDR3 consists of 13 residues. Germline V gives CDR1 DFQATT, CDR2 SNEGSKA (reference sequence). The CDR3 loop is CSAFRAINQPQHF.

The CDR3 loop is CASEAVGELFF. V is TRBV10-3 and J is TRBJ2-2. The CDR3 is 11 residues long. CDR1 is ENHRY and CDR2 is SYGVKD in the germline V gene.

The genes are TRBV7-8 and TRBJ2-7; TCRdb gives TRBD1 as the D gene, but with no DNA this cannot be confirmed. The CDR3 is made up of 14 amino acids. Germline values: CDR1 SGHVS, CDR2 FQNEAQ. The CDR3 reads CASSLDVRDTESVF.

The CDR3 protein is CASRRNTNTGGDETQYF. The chain combines TRBV5-1 with TRBJ2-5; with no DNA, the TCRdb D assignment of TRBD1 cannot be verified. Per the germline V gene, CDR1 is SGHRS and CDR2 is YFSETQ. The CDR3 totals 17 residues.

This chain connects TRBV7-9 to TRBJ2-3; the TCRdb D gene call, TRBD1, has no DNA to confirm it. CDR3 size: 15 residues. In germline, CDR1 is SEHNR, CDR2 FQNEAQ (reference sequence). Here the CDR3 reads CASSFLTGETDTQYF.

The chain combines TRBV19 with TRBJ1-6; TCRdb proposes TRBD1, but this gene call is untestable without DNA. From germline, CDR1 is LNHDA and CDR2 SQIVND (reference sequence). The CDR3 has 14 residues. CDR3 protein: CASGPTGYESPLHF.

The V gene is TRBV7-2, the J gene TRBJ1-5. Germline CDR1 SGHTA, CDR2 FQGNSA. The CDR3 runs 14 residues. CDR3 region: CASSWSSSNQPQHF. The full variable domain, completed using reference TRBV7-2 and TRBJ1-5, is GAGVSQSPSNKVTEKGKDVELRCDPISGHTALYWYRQSLGQGLEFLIYFQGNSAPDKSGLPSDRFSAERTGGSVSTLTIQRTQQEDSAVYLCASSWSSSNQPQHFGDGTRLSIL.

CDR3 loop: CASSLPLASGIYNEQFF. The chain couples TRBV28 to TRBJ2-1; TCRdb lists TRBD2, though no DNA is available to test this call. The germline V gene has CDR1 MDHEN and CDR2 SYDVKM. This CDR3 region has 17 residues. Together with reference TRBV28 and TRBJ2-1, the CDR3 gives the full variable domain: DVKVTQSSRYLVKRTGEKVFLECVQDMDHENMFWYRQDPGLGLRLIYFSYDVKMKEKGDIPEGYSVSREKKERFSLILESASTNQTSMYLCASSLPLASGIYNEQFFGPGTRLTVL.

The V and J genes are TRBV7-2 and TRBJ2-1; no DNA is available, so the TRBD1 call from TCRdb remains unchecked. CDR1 and CDR2 from the germline V gene are SGHTA and FQGNSA. The CDR3 sequence is 16 residues long. CDR3 in amino acids: CASSLEGAGSYNEQFF.

This CDR3 reads CASSRITEGADTQYF. This chain links TRBV3-1 with TRBJ2-3; TCRdb returns TRBD1, unconfirmable since there is no DNA. CDR1 LGHDT and CDR2 YNNKEL come from the germline V gene (reference sequence). The CDR3 sequence is 15 residues long.

CDR3 region: CSALGQGARSNQPQHF. The chain combines TRBV20-1 with TRBJ1-5; TCRdb proposes TRBD1, but this gene call is untestable without DNA. Germline CDR1 DFQATT, CDR2 SNEGSKA (reference sequence). The CDR3 loop spans 16 amino acids.

The V and J genes are TRBV7-2 and TRBJ1-5; as DNA is missing, the TRBD1 call by TCRdb cannot be tested. The CDR3 has 15 amino acids. Looked up from germline, CDR1 is SGHTA and CDR2 is FQGNSA. CDR3: CASSGGTGSNQPQHF.

J is TRBJ2-7 and V is TRBV7-9; the D gene TCRdb calls, TRBD1, cannot be checked with no DNA. CDR1 is SEHNR, CDR2 FQNEAQ, per germline (reference sequence). The length of the CDR3 is 15 residues. The CDR3 loop is CASSLGDLVSYEQYF.

The chain links TRBV4-1 to TRBJ2-2; with no DNA, the TCRdb D assignment of TRBD1 cannot be verified. This CDR3 spans 15 amino acids. Germline loops: CDR1 MGHRA, CDR2 YSYEKL. CDR3 sequence reads: CASSYGQGDTGELFF.

The chain couples TRBV7-2 to TRBJ2-1; the TRBD2 assignment by TCRdb is unverifiable without DNA. Per germline, CDR1 SGHTA and CDR2 FQGNSA. This CDR3 is built from 14 residues. CDR3 residues: CARDSGSSYNEQFF.

This rearrangement joins TRBV20-1 to TRBJ2-1. The germline gives CDR1 DFQATT, CDR2 SNEGSKA (reference sequence). This CDR3 has 16 amino acids. The CDR3 here is CSAPKDRTSSYNEQFF.

J is TRBJ2-5 and V is TRBV5-1. The CDR3 runs to 13 residues. The V gene's germline CDR1 is SGHRS and CDR2 YFSETQ. This chain's CDR3 is CASSLSAEETQYF. The full variable domain, its missing parts supplied by reference TRBV5-1 and TRBJ2-5, is KAGVTQTPRYLIKTRGQQVTLSCSPISGHRSVSWYQQTPGQGLQFLFEYFSETQRNKGNFPGRFSGRQFSNSRSEMNVSTLELGDSALYLCASSLSAEETQYFGPGTRLLVL.

The rearrangement uses TRBV20-1 and TRBJ2-3. CDR1 and CDR2 from the germline V gene are DFQATT and SNEGSKA (reference sequence). The length of the CDR3 is 14 residues. This CDR3 reads CRLAGIEHTDTQYF.

The chain employs TRBV27 and TRBJ2-1. Germline V gives CDR1 MNHEY, CDR2 SMNVEV (reference sequence). The CDR3 extends over 14 amino acids. CDR3 amino acids: CASSIRESYNEQFF.

The chain joins TRBV10-3 to TRBJ2-7. Looked up from germline, CDR1 is ENHRY and CDR2 is SYGVKD. CDR3 size: 12 residues. The CDR3 reads CAISQYSNEQYF.